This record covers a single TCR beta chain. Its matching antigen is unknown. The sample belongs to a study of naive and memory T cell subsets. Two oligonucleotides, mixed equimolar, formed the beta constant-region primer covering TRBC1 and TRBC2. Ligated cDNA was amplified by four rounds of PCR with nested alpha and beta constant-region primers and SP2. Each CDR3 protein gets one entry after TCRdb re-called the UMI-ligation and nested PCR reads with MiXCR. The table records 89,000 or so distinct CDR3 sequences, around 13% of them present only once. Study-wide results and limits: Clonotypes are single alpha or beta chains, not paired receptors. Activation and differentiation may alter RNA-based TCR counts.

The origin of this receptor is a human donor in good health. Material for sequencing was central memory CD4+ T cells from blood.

The CDR3 here is CASSSDTSDYGYTF. For the CDR3, the DNA is TGTGCCAGCAGCTCCGACACCTCAGACTATGGCTACACCTTC. The chain couples TRBV6-2 or TRBV6-3 to TRBJ1-2, with unresolved D. Germline V gene data show CDR1 as MNHEY and CDR2 as SVGEGT. The ends were cut back, 6 bases at V and 3 bases at J, with 14 bases in the middle. The CDR3 covers 14 residues.